A selection of T cell receptor beta chains follows, all from one sample in a study of beta chain features in type 1 diabetes. The method was immunoSEQ multiplex PCR; TCRdb's version includes in-frame clones alone and lacks a portion of them. In the table there are nearly 250,000 clones, over 65% of which are singletons. Material: naive CD4+ T cells from blood. The receptors were gathered from a man aged 25-40 years in good health. Both conserved end residues are trimmed from each CDR3. The listing skips clone size in some rows; elsewhere it reads once, few, many or a size class.

abundance: few
j_gene: TRBJ2-4
len: 13
v_gene: TRBV23-1
CDR3aa: ASRRGRNAKNIQY

abundance: once
j_gene: TRBJ2-2
len: 13
v_gene: TRBV7-6
CDR3aa: ASSFLTRSTGELF

abundance: few
j_gene: TRBJ2-6
len: 12
v_gene: TRBV7-2
CDR3aa: ASSFGPQVIVLT

abundance: NA
j_gene: TRBJ2-2
len: 14
v_gene: TRBV5-1
CDR3aa: ASSFRLAGDTGELF

abundance: NA
j_gene: TRBJ2-1
len: 15
v_gene: TRBV1
CDR3aa: TSSQDSSGRLYNEQF

abundance: few
j_gene: TRBJ1-1
len: 9
v_gene: TRBV2
CDR3aa: ASSALSEAF

abundance: few
j_gene: TRBJ2-1
len: 10
v_gene: TRBV29-1
CDR3aa: SVSSSYNEQF

abundance: NA
j_gene: TRBJ2-1
len: 12
v_gene: TRBV29-1
CDR3aa: SVEDPETYNEQF

abundance: NA
j_gene: TRBJ2-1
len: 12
v_gene: TRBV10-3
CDR3aa: AISERAVYNEQF

abundance: NA
j_gene: TRBJ1-2
len: 11
v_gene: TRBV29-1
CDR3aa: SVEPGGGYGYT

abundance: NA
j_gene: TRBJ1-2
len: 13
v_gene: TRBV7-9
CDR3aa: ASSLARDRGEGYT

abundance: few
j_gene: TRBJ2-1
len: 8
v_gene: TRBV29-1
CDR3aa: SVHTREQF

abundance: once
j_gene: TRBJ2-1
len: 13
v_gene: TRBV9
CDR3aa: ASSAGLGSYNEQF

abundance: few
j_gene: TRBJ1-4
len: 11
v_gene: TRBV23-1
CDR3aa: ALKDRGGEKLF

abundance: NA
j_gene: TRBJ2-2
len: 11
v_gene: TRBV5-1
CDR3aa: ASSLVGPGELF

abundance: NA
j_gene: TRBJ2-3
len: 12
v_gene: TRBV9
CDR3aa: ASSVFGGTDTQY

abundance: NA
j_gene: TRBJ1-2
len: 13
v_gene: TRBV25-1
CDR3aa: ASSAVTGQQYGYT

abundance: NA
j_gene: TRBJ2-3
len: 12
v_gene: TRBV11-2
CDR3aa: ASSLAVSTDTQY

abundance: NA
j_gene: TRBJ2-7
len: 13
v_gene: TRBV2
CDR3aa: ASSRTGTTASEQY

abundance: NA
j_gene: TRBJ2-3
len: 13
v_gene: TRBV18
CDR3aa: ASSPLSASGDTQY

abundance: NA
j_gene: TRBJ2-1
len: 15
v_gene: TRBV9
CDR3aa: ASPGRHLPMRSNEQF

abundance: NA
j_gene: TRBJ2-1
len: 12
v_gene: TRBV2
CDR3aa: ASSDNFSYNEQF

abundance: once
j_gene: TRBJ2-7
len: 9
v_gene: TRBV20-1
CDR3aa: SAPSGSEQY

abundance: NA
j_gene: TRBJ2-3
len: 13
v_gene: TRBV5-1
CDR3aa: ASSLVGGGTDTQY

abundance: NA
j_gene: TRBJ2-7
len: 11
v_gene: TRBV29-1
CDR3aa: SVELSGTYEQY

abundance: NA
j_gene: TRBJ2-3
len: 15
v_gene: TRBV27
CDR3aa: ASIRTRPLHSTDTQY

abundance: NA
j_gene: TRBJ2-2
len: 13
v_gene: TRBV6-5
CDR3aa: ASSSRPTNTGELF

abundance: NA
j_gene: TRBJ2-4
len: 13
v_gene: TRBV7-2
CDR3aa: ASSLTGQRKNIQY

abundance: NA
j_gene: TRBJ2-7
len: 11
v_gene: TRBV30
CDR3aa: AWSVRGGGEQY

abundance: NA
j_gene: TRBJ2-7
len: 13
v_gene: TRBV9
CDR3aa: ASSVVASGIYEQY

abundance: NA
j_gene: TRBJ2-5
len: 10
v_gene: TRBV30
CDR3aa: AWRGRAGTQY

abundance: NA
j_gene: TRBJ2-1
len: 10
v_gene: TRBV6-5
CDR3aa: ASSSKPNEQF

abundance: NA
j_gene: TRBJ2-3
len: 13
v_gene: TRBV5-4
CDR3aa: ATHTEGRGTDTQY